Listed below are T cell receptor beta chains from one sample, sequenced in a study of CD8+ T cells in alopecia areata. Measured with immunoSEQ multiplex PCR; TCRdb has only the in-frame clones, and not every one. The sample shows 90,000 to 120,000 clones, around 83% of them seen only once. The sequencing here drew on CD8+ T cells sorted from blood, taken at week 24, from a patient treated with tofacitinib. Receptors were obtained from a human donor with alopecia areata. CDR3s include the opening cysteine and the closing phenylalanine or tryptophan.

J gene,V gene,CDR3 protein
TRBJ1-1,TRBV29-1,CSVPTRGDRAGNTEAFF
TRBJ1-1,TRBV4-1,CASSQEGGIRTEAFF
TRBJ2-3,TRBV28,CASSPGGPISTDTQYF
TRBJ2-5,TRBV27,CASSFSGQETQYF
TRBJ2-5,TRBV19,CASSIPTGGFETQYF
TRBJ2-4,TRBV14,CASSQDPPGFGKNIQYF
TRBJ2-7,TRBV6-6,CATSQEGTSGFEQYF
TRBJ2-3,TRBV4-3,CASSHQGASTDTQYF
TRBJ2-1,TRBV20-1,CSARVVSEQFF
TRBJ2-1,TRBV30,CAWSVLGGLINEQFF
TRBJ2-7,TRBV7-2,CASSLESSGTSYEQYF
TRBJ2-7,TRBV4-3,CASSQDWRGSVEQYF
TRBJ2-7,TRBV6-6,CATYDREKVEQYF
TRBJ2-7,TRBV10-3,CAISAGQSTEQYF
TRBJ1-1,TRBV6-5,CASSYPDSLNTEAFF
TRBJ2-3,TRBV5-1,CASRQEILSTDTQYF
TRBJ2-7,TRBV29-1,CSAEGRDNPYEQYF
TRBJ1-1,TRBV7-2,CASSHPRGQNTEAFF
TRBJ1-2,TRBV19,CAASTGLYGYTF
TRBJ1-1,TRBV27,CASSFRGFSEAFF
TRBJ2-3,TRBV5-4,CASSPGQGWLPRDTDTQYF
TRBJ2-5,TRBV7-6,CASSSSDAKGGETQYF
TRBJ2-2,TRBV30,CAWSWQGAGELFF
TRBJ1-2,TRBV5-4,CASSLRGLDYGYTF